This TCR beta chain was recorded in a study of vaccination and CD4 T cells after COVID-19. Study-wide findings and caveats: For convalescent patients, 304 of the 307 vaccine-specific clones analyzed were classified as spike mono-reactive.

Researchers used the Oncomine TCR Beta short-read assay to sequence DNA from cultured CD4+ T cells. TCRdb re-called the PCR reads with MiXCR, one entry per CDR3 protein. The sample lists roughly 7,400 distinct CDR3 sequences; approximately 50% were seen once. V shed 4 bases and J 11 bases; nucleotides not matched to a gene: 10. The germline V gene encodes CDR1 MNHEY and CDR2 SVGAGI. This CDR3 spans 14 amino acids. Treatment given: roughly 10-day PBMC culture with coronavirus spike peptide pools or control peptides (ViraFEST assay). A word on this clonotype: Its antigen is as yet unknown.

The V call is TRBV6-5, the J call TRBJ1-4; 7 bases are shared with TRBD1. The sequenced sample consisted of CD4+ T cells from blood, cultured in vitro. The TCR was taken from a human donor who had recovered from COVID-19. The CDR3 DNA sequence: TGTGCCAGCAGTTCACGGGACAGCCACCACAAACTGTTTTTT. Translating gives CASSSRDSHHKLFF.